This is a list of T cell receptor beta chains from one sample in a study of technical replicates of blood from several donors. Sequencing was performed with immunoSEQ multiplex PCR; in TCRdb, only in-frame clones are kept and a portion is missing. The profile shows about 89,000 clones, 94% of them singletons. Sequencing was done on a sample of T cells isolated from PBMCs. The receptors were sampled from a human donor in good health. Each CDR3 is given with its conserved first and last residue. Fields, in order: D gene, J gene, clone size, V gene, CDR3 protein, CDR3 DNA. The D gene is left open where the match is weak. Clone size is shown for a subset of rows, as once, few, many or a class of expanded clone.

d_call: NA
j_call: TRBJ2-7
clone_size: NA
v_call: TRBV6-5
cdr3_aa: CASSHWLGSAGEQYF
cdr3_nt: TGTGCCAGCAGTCATTGGCTCGGATCCGCGGGCGAGCAGTACTTC

d_call: NA
j_call: TRBJ2-5
clone_size: NA
v_call: TRBV2
cdr3_aa: CASSGRLASVETQYF
cdr3_nt: TGTGCCAGCAGTGGAAGATTAGCCTCGGTGGAGACCCAGTACTTC

d_call: NA
j_call: TRBJ1-2
clone_size: NA
v_call: TRBV28
cdr3_aa: CASSFKRGDSRGYTF
cdr3_nt: TGTGCCAGCAGTTTTAAGCGTGGAGACAGTCGGGGCTACACCTTC

d_call: TRBD2
j_call: TRBJ2-7
clone_size: NA
v_call: TRBV7-9
cdr3_aa: CASSSLGGSGGPSHYEQYF
cdr3_nt: TGTGCCAGCAGCTCCCTGGGAGGTAGCGGGGGGCCTTCCCACTACGAGCAGTACTTC

d_call: NA
j_call: TRBJ1-5
clone_size: NA
v_call: TRBV30
cdr3_aa: CAWSNRGLGNQPQHF
cdr3_nt: TGTGCCTGGAGTAATAGGGGGTTAGGCAATCAGCCCCAGCATTTT

d_call: TRBD1
j_call: TRBJ1-1
clone_size: few
v_call: TRBV7-9
cdr3_aa: CASSFPASGGTDTEAFF
cdr3_nt: TGTGCCAGCAGCTTTCCTGCTAGCGGGGGGACAGACACTGAAGCTTTCTTT

d_call: NA
j_call: TRBJ2-2
clone_size: NA
v_call: TRBV5-4
cdr3_aa: CAPRQRTVLSNTGELFF
cdr3_nt: TGTGCCCCCAGGCAGAGGACAGTACTCTCGAACACCGGGGAGCTGTTTTTT

d_call: NA
j_call: TRBJ2-7
clone_size: NA
v_call: TRBV2
cdr3_aa: CASSADSYEQYF
cdr3_nt: TGTGCCAGCAGTGCTGACAGTTACGAGCAGTACTTC

d_call: TRBD1
j_call: TRBJ1-4
clone_size: NA
v_call: TRBV7-6
cdr3_aa: CASSLLVGGTNEKLFF
cdr3_nt: TGTGCCAGCAGCTTACTGGTAGGGGGCACTAATGAAAAACTGTTTTTT

d_call: NA
j_call: TRBJ1-3
clone_size: NA
v_call: TRBV6-5
cdr3_aa: CASSRGSGNTIYF
cdr3_nt: TGTGCCAGCAGTCGGGGTTCTGGAAACACCATATATTTT

d_call: TRBD1
j_call: TRBJ2-2
clone_size: NA
v_call: TRBV29-1
cdr3_aa: CSAGDRSTGELFF
cdr3_nt: TGCAGCGCAGGGGACAGGTCCACCGGGGAGCTGTTTTTT

d_call: TRBD1
j_call: TRBJ2-2
clone_size: NA
v_call: TRBV19
cdr3_aa: CASSILAAGTGSRGELFF
cdr3_nt: TGTGCCAGTAGTATTTTGGCGGCCGGGACAGGGTCCAGGGGGGAGCTGTTTTTT

d_call: NA
j_call: TRBJ2-2
clone_size: NA
v_call: TRBV7-9
cdr3_aa: CASSPQGLDTGELFF
cdr3_nt: TGTGCCAGCAGCCCGCAGGGCCTAGACACCGGGGAGCTGTTTTTT

d_call: NA
j_call: TRBJ1-2
clone_size: NA
v_call: TRBV11-3
cdr3_aa: CASRPGAGDYGYTF
cdr3_nt: TGTGCCAGCAGGCCCGGGGCGGGAGACTATGGCTACACCTTC

d_call: NA
j_call: TRBJ1-4
clone_size: NA
v_call: TRBV21-1
cdr3_aa: CASSMDSTLKATNEKLFF
cdr3_nt: TGTGCCAGCAGCATGGACAGTACCCTAAAAGCAACTAATGAAAAACTGTTTTTT

d_call: TRBD1
j_call: TRBJ2-1
clone_size: NA
v_call: TRBV27
cdr3_aa: CASRQNPSPTGARMDEQFF
cdr3_nt: TGTGCCAGCAGACAGAACCCCTCTCCGACAGGGGCCAGGATGGATGAGCAGTTCTTC

d_call: TRBD2
j_call: TRBJ2-5
clone_size: NA
v_call: TRBV15
cdr3_aa: CATSREPGGGETQYF
cdr3_nt: TGTGCCACCAGCAGAGAGCCGGGGGGAGGAGAGACCCAGTACTTC

d_call: TRBD2
j_call: TRBJ2-7
clone_size: NA
v_call: TRBV4-1
cdr3_aa: CASSPGLAKTYEQYF
cdr3_nt: TGCGCCAGCAGCCCAGGACTAGCGAAAACCTACGAGCAGTACTTC

d_call: TRBD1
j_call: TRBJ2-1
clone_size: NA
v_call: TRBV5-4
cdr3_aa: CASSPRQGIPNNEQFF
cdr3_nt: TGTGCCAGCAGCCCCAGACAGGGGATCCCCAACAATGAGCAGTTCTTC

d_call: TRBD1
j_call: TRBJ1-2
clone_size: NA
v_call: TRBV28
cdr3_aa: CASSRGQGGGYTF
cdr3_nt: TGTGCCAGCAGTCGGGGACAGGGCGGTGGCTACACCTTC

d_call: NA
j_call: TRBJ2-1
clone_size: NA
v_call: TRBV7-6
cdr3_aa: CASSGVRREEHNEQFF
cdr3_nt: TGTGCCAGCAGCGGGGTTAGGCGGGAAGAACACAATGAGCAGTTCTTC

d_call: NA
j_call: TRBJ1-2
clone_size: NA
v_call: TRBV10-2
cdr3_aa: CASSDPGHLYGYTF
cdr3_nt: TGCGCCAGCAGTGACCCTGGACACCTCTATGGCTACACCTTC

d_call: NA
j_call: TRBJ1-1
clone_size: NA
v_call: TRBV19
cdr3_aa: CASSIRGNTEAFF
cdr3_nt: TGTGCCAGTAGTATAAGGGGGAACACTGAAGCTTTCTTT

d_call: NA
j_call: TRBJ2-3
clone_size: NA
v_call: TRBV7-9
cdr3_aa: CASTNAGDTQYF
cdr3_nt: TGTGCCAGCACCAACGCAGGGGATACGCAGTATTTT

d_call: NA
j_call: TRBJ1-5
clone_size: NA
v_call: TRBV27
cdr3_aa: CASSLQEDQPQHF
cdr3_nt: TGTGCCAGCAGTCTACAGGAAGATCAGCCCCAGCATTTT

d_call: NA
j_call: TRBJ1-2
clone_size: few
v_call: TRBV5-5
cdr3_aa: CASWGGFVYGYTF
cdr3_nt: TGTGCCAGCTGGGGGGGGTTTGTGTATGGCTACACCTTC

d_call: TRBD2
j_call: TRBJ2-2
clone_size: NA
v_call: TRBV25-1
cdr3_aa: CASRPGLAGVSTGELFF
cdr3_nt: TGTGCCAGCAGACCAGGACTAGCGGGAGTTTCAACCGGGGAGCTGTTTTTT

d_call: NA
j_call: TRBJ2-5
clone_size: NA
v_call: TRBV14
cdr3_aa: CASSQETGIPSQYF
cdr3_nt: TGTGCCAGCAGCCAAGAAACAGGGATCCCCAGCCAGTACTTC

d_call: TRBD2
j_call: TRBJ2-3
clone_size: NA
v_call: TRBV9
cdr3_aa: CASSVALAGGGPDTQYF
cdr3_nt: TGTGCCAGCAGCGTAGCTCTAGCGGGGGGGGGACCAGATACGCAGTATTTT

d_call: TRBD1
j_call: TRBJ1-2
clone_size: NA
v_call: TRBV6-5
cdr3_aa: CASSLQGNYGYTF
cdr3_nt: TGTGCCAGCAGCCTACAGGGGAACTATGGCTACACCTTC

d_call: NA
j_call: TRBJ2-5
clone_size: NA
v_call: TRBV5-8
cdr3_aa: CASSSRSWSEETQYF
cdr3_nt: TGTGCCAGCAGCTCGCGAAGTTGGAGCGAAGAGACCCAGTACTTC

d_call: NA
j_call: TRBJ2-7
clone_size: once
v_call: TRBV7-9
cdr3_aa: CASSLPGYHEQYF
cdr3_nt: TGTGCCAGCAGCTTACCAGGGTATCACGAGCAGTACTTC

d_call: TRBD1
j_call: TRBJ1-2
clone_size: NA
v_call: TRBV29-1
cdr3_aa: CSVDIFLGGINYGYTF
cdr3_nt: TGCAGCGTTGATATCTTCTTAGGGGGCATAAACTATGGCTACACCTTC

d_call: TRBD1
j_call: TRBJ2-1
clone_size: NA
v_call: TRBV10-2
cdr3_aa: CASSELRTGGFNEQFF
cdr3_nt: TGCGCCAGCAGTGAGCTGAGGACAGGGGGGTTCAATGAGCAGTTCTTC

d_call: NA
j_call: TRBJ2-7
clone_size: NA
v_call: TRBV9
cdr3_aa: CASSVDMGPYEQYF
cdr3_nt: TGTGCCAGCAGCGTGGACATGGGCCCCTACGAGCAGTACTTC

d_call: TRBD2
j_call: TRBJ2-1
clone_size: NA
v_call: TRBV6-5
cdr3_aa: CASSHPGLAGNEQFF
cdr3_nt: TGTGCCAGCAGTCACCCGGGACTAGCGGGCAATGAGCAGTTCTTC

d_call: NA
j_call: TRBJ1-3
clone_size: NA
v_call: TRBV11-2
cdr3_aa: CASSLGSSDTIYF
cdr3_nt: TGTGCCAGCAGCTTAGGGAGTTCGGACACCATATATTTT

d_call: NA
j_call: TRBJ1-1
clone_size: NA
v_call: TRBV4-1
cdr3_aa: CASSQDGGRAPAFF
cdr3_nt: TGCGCCAGCAGCCAAGATGGTGGCAGGGCTCCAGCTTTCTTT

d_call: NA
j_call: TRBJ2-7
clone_size: NA
v_call: TRBV13
cdr3_aa: CASSLGGSSYEQYF
cdr3_nt: TGTGCCAGCAGCTTAGGAGGGAGCTCCTACGAGCAGTACTTC

d_call: TRBD1
j_call: TRBJ1-5
clone_size: NA
v_call: TRBV6-1
cdr3_aa: CASSAPTGLSNQPQHF
cdr3_nt: TGTGCCAGCAGTGCCCCGACAGGGTTGAGCAATCAGCCCCAGCATTTT

d_call: NA
j_call: TRBJ1-2
clone_size: NA
v_call: TRBV30
cdr3_aa: CAWSPTGLSRGYTF
cdr3_nt: TGTGCCTGGAGCCCCACTGGACTCTCGCGGGGCTACACCTTC

d_call: TRBD1
j_call: TRBJ2-2
clone_size: once
v_call: TRBV5-1
cdr3_aa: CASSQGQSNTGELFF
cdr3_nt: TGCGCCAGCAGCCAGGGACAGTCGAACACCGGGGAGCTGTTTTTT

d_call: TRBD1
j_call: TRBJ1-4
clone_size: once
v_call: TRBV25-1
cdr3_aa: CASSEWDRGQTNEKLFF
cdr3_nt: TGTGCCAGCAGTGAATGGGACAGGGGGCAAACTAATGAAAAACTGTTTTTT

d_call: NA
j_call: TRBJ1-1
clone_size: once
v_call: TRBV5-1
cdr3_aa: CASSLASTNTEAFF
cdr3_nt: TGCGCCAGCAGCTTGGCCAGTACGAACACTGAAGCTTTCTTT

d_call: NA
j_call: TRBJ2-2
clone_size: NA
v_call: TRBV6-4
cdr3_aa: CASSATGSTGELFF
cdr3_nt: TGTGCCAGCAGTGCCACAGGGTCCACCGGGGAGCTGTTTTTT

d_call: NA
j_call: TRBJ1-3
clone_size: NA
v_call: TRBV2
cdr3_aa: CASYFSGNTIYF
cdr3_nt: TGTGCCAGCTATTTCTCTGGAAACACCATATATTTT

d_call: TRBD1
j_call: TRBJ1-1
clone_size: NA
v_call: TRBV7-3
cdr3_aa: CASSSRQGAPEAFF
cdr3_nt: TGTGCCAGCAGCAGCCGACAGGGAGCACCTGAAGCTTTCTTT

d_call: TRBD1
j_call: TRBJ1-2
clone_size: NA
v_call: TRBV28
cdr3_aa: CASRQDRGRGYTF
cdr3_nt: TGTGCCAGCAGACAAGACAGGGGGCGCGGCTACACCTTC